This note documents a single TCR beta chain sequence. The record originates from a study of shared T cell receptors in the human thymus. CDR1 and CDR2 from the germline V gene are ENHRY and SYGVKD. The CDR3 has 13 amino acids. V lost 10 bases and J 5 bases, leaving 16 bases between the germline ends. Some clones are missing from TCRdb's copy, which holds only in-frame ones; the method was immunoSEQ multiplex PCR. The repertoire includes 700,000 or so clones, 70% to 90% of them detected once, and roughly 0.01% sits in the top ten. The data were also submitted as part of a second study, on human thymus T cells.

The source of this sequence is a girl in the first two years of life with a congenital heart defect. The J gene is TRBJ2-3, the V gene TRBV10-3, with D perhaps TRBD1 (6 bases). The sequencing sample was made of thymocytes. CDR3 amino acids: CATSFGGRDTQYF. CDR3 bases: TGTGCCACTTCCTTTGGGGGCCGAGATACGCAGTATTTT.